A single sample gave rise to the 6 T cell receptor beta chains below, sequenced in a study of yellow fever vaccine responses in identical twins. TCRdb ran MiXCR on the RT-PCR reads and lists one entry per CDR3 protein. Of about 1,000 distinct CDR3 sequences listed, approximately 91% are singletons. The material sequenced was T cells from blood (PBMCs), unsorted or a sorted subset (not recorded which), taken before or after yellow fever vaccination (not recorded which). All receptors derive from a woman aged 18-29 years who received the yellow fever vaccine.

The V call is TRBV28, the J call TRBJ1-6; D is unclear. V dropped 8 bases and J dropped 0 bases, with 5 bases sitting between them. This CDR3 has 13 residues. The germline V gene has CDR1 MDHEN and CDR2 SYDVKM. CDR3 sequence reads: CASLSSYNSPLHF. The CDR3 DNA reads as TGTGCCAGCCTGAGCTCCTATAATTCACCCCTCCACTTT.

The V and J genes are TRBV15 and TRBJ1-1; D remains unclear. The germline V and J ends were trimmed by 3 bases and 0 bases, with 5 bases remaining between them. CDR1 and CDR2 from the germline V gene are LNHNV and YYDKDF (reference sequence). The CDR3 spans 13 residues. This CDR3 is CATSSTLNTEAFF. The DNA for the CDR3 is TGTGCCACCAGCAGTACCTTGAACACTGAAGCTTTCTTT.

In regard to this clonotype: An end of the junction differs from the germline gene, which may be a read error. This sequence joins TRBV5-5 and TRBJ1-1; D might be TRBD1 (5 bases). This CDR3 region has 13 residues. Germline lookup yields CDR1 SGHKS and CDR2 YYEKEE (reference sequence). The CDR3 DNA reads as TGTGCCAGCAGCCTGGGGGTTTCCACTGAAGCTTCCTTT. It specifies CASSLGVSTEASF.

In nucleotides, the CDR3 is TGCGCCAGCAGCTTGGCCGAAGGTCAGGTCCACGAGCAGTACTTC. Translation: CASSLAEGQVHEQYF. The rearrangement links TRBV5-1 to TRBJ2-7; D is unresolved. CDR1 is SGHRS and CDR2 is YFSETQ in the germline V gene. The CDR3 consists of 15 residues. Trimming took 0 bases from V and 5 from J, leaving 15 bases between them.

The V and J genes are TRBV18 and TRBJ2-2; weak D call: TRBD1 (5 bases). Trimming removed 1 base from V and 1 base from J, with 10 bases in between. Germline V gene lookup returns CDR1 KGHSH and CDR2 LQKENI. CDR3 size: 16 residues. CDR3 coding DNA: TGTGCCAGCTCACCACGACCAGGGCAGAACACCGGGGAGCTGTTTTTT. Translation gives CASSPRPGQNTGELFF.

CDR3 nucleotide sequence: TGTGCCAGCAGCGCATTTTCCTCCAGGGCGACCTACGAGCAGTACTTC. This translates into CASSAFSSRATYEQYF. J is TRBJ2-7 and V is TRBV7-2; possible D gene TRBD1, 5 bases. Trimming removed 5 bases at V and 2 bases at J, with 19 bases between. The germline CDR1 and CDR2 sequences are SGHTA and FQGNSA. The CDR3 spans 16 residues.